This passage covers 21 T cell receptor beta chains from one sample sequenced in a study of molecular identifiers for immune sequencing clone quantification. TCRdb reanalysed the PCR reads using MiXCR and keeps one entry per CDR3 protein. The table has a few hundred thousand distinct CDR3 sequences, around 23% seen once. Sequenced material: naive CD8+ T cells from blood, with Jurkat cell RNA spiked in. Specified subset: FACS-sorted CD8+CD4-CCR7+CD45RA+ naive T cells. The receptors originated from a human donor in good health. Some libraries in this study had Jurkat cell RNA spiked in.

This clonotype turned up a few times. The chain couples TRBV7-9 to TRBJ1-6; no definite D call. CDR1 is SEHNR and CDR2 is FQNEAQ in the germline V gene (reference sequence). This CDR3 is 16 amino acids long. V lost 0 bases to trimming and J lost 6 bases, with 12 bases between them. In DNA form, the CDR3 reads TGTGCCAGCAGCTTAGCGTCGAAGACCCCTAATTCACCCCTCCACTTT. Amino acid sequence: CASSLASKTPNSPLHF.

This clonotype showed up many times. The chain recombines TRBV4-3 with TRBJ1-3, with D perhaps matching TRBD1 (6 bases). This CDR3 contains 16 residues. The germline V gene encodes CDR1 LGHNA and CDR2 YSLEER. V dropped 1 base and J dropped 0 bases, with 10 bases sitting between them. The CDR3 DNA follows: TGCGCCAGCAGCCAAGGACAGGACAGCTCTGGAAACACCATATATTTT. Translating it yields CASSQGQDSSGNTIYF.

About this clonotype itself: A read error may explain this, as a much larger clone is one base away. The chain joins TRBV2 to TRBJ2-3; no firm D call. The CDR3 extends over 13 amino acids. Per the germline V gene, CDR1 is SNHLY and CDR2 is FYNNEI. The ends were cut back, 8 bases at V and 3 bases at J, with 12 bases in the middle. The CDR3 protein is CASGAEYTDTQYF. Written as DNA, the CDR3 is TGTGCCAGCGGTGCGGAGTATACAGATACGCAGTATTTT.

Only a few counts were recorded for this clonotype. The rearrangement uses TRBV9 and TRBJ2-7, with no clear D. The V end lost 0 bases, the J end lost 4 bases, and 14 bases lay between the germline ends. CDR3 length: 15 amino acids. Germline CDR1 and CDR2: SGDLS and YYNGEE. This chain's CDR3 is CASSVEGLSGYEQYF. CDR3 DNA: TGTGCCAGCAGCGTAGAGGGCCTATCGGGTTACGAGCAGTACTTC. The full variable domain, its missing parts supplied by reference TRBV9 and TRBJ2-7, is DSGVTQTPKHLITATGQRVTLRCSPRSGDLSVYWYQQSLDQGLQFLIQYYNGEERAKGNILERFSAQQFPDLHSELNLSSLELGDSALYFCASSVEGLSGYEQYFGPGTRLTVT.

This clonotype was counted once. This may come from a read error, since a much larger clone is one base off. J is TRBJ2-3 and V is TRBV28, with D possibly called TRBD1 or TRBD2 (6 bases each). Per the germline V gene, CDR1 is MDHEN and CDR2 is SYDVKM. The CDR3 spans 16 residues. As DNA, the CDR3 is TGTGCCAGCAGGTTATATAGGGGGGCCATGGCAGATACGCAGTATTTT. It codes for CASRLYRGAMADTQYF.

CDR3 loop: CASSQDGSSNTEAFF. The CDR3 coding sequence is TGCGCCAGCAGCCAAGATGGCAGCTCGAACACTGAAGCTTTCTTT. This rearrangement joins TRBV4-3 to TRBJ1-1; D unclear. Trimming shortened V by 0 bases and J by 1 base, and 9 bases separated the two germline ends. Germline CDR1 reads LGHNA; CDR2 reads YSLEER. The CDR3 totals 15 residues.

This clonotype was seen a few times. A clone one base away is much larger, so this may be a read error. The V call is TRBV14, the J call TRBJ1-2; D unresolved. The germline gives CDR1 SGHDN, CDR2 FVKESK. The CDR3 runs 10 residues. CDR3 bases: TGTGCCGGCAGCCAAAGCCCCCCGGTGTTC. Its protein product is CAGSQSPPVF.

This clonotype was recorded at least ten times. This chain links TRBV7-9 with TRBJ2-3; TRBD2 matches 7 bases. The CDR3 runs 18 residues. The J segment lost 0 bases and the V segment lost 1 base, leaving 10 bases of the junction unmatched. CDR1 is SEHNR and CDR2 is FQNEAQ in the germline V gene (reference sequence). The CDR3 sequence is CASSLEMASGGSTDTQYF. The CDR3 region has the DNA TGTGCCAGCAGCTTAGAGATGGCTAGCGGTGGTAGCACAGATACGCAGTATTTT.

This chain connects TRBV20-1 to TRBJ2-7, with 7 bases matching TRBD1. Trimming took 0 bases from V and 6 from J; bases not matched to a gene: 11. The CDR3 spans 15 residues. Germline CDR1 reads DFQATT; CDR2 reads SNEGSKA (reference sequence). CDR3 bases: TGCAGTGCTAGAGATCTTGACGGGACAGTTGGCGAGCAGTACTTC. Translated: CSARDLDGTVGEQYF.

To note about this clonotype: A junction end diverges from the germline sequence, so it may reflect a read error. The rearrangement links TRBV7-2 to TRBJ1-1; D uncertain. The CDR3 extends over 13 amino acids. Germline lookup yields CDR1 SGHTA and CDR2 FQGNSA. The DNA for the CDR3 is TGTGCGAGCAGCGCCGGGATATACTCTGAAGCTCTCTTT. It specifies CASSAGIYSEALF.

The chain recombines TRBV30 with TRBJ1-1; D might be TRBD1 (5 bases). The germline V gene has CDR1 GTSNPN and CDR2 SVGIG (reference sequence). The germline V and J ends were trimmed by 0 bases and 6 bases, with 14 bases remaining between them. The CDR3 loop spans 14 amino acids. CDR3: CAWSVPGGHPEAFF. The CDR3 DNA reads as TGTGCCTGGAGTGTTCCAGGAGGACACCCTGAAGCTTTCTTT.

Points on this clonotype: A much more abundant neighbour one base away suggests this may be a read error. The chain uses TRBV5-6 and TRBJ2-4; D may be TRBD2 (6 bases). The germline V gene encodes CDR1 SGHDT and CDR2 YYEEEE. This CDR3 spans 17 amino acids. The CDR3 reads CASSLSAGSFAKNIRYF. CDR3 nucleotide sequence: TGTGCCAGCAGCTTGTCTGCGGGGAGTTTCGCCAAAAACATTCGGTACTTC.

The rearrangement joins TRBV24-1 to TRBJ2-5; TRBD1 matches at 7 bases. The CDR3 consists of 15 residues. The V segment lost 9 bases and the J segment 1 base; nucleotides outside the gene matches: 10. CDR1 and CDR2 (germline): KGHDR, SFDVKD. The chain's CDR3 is CATPIIQGFQETQYF. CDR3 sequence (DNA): TGTGCCACCCCCATAATACAGGGGTTCCAAGAGACCCAGTACTTC.

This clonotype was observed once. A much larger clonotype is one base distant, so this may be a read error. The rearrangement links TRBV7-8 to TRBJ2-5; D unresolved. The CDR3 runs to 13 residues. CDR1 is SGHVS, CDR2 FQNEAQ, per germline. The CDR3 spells CAGSPSAGETQYF. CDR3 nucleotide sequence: TGTGCCGGCAGCCCCTCCGCTGGGGAGACCCAGTACTTC.

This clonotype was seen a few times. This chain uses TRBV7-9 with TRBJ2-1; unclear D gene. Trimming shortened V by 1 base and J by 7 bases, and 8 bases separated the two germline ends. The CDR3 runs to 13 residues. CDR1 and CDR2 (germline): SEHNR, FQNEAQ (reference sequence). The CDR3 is CASSLELTNEQFF. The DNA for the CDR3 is TGTGCCAGCAGCTTAGAACTAACGAATGAGCAGTTCTTC.

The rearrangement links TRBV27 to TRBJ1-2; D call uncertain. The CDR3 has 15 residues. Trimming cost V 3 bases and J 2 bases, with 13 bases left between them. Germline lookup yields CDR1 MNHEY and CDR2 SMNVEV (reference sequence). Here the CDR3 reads CASSLMSGDNYGYTF. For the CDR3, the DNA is TGTGCCAGCAGTTTGATGTCAGGAGACAACTATGGCTACACCTTC.

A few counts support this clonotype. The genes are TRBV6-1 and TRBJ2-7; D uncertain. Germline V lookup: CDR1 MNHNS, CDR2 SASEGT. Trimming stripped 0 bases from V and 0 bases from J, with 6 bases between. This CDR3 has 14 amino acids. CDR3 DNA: TGTGCCAGCAGTGAAGCTGGCTACTCCTACGAGCAGTACTTC. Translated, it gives CASSEAGYSYEQYF.

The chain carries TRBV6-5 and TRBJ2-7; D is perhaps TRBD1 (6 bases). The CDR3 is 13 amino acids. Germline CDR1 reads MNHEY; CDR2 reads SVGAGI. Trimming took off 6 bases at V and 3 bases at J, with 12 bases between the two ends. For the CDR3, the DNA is TGTGCCAGCAGCCCGGGACAAGACTACGAGCAGTACTTC. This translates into CASSPGQDYEQYF.

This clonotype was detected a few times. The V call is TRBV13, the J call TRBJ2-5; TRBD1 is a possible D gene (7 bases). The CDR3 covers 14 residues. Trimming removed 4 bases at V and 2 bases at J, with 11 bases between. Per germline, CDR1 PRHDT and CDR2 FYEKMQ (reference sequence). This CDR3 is CASSSEGQQETQYF. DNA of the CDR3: TGTGCCAGCAGCTCGGAGGGACAGCAAGAGACCCAGTACTTC.

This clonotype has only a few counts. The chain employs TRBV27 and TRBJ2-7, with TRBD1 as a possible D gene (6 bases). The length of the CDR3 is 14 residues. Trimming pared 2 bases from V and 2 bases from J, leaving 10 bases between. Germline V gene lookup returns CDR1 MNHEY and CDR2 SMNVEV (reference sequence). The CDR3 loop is CASSLKGHAYEQYF. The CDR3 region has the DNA TGTGCCAGCAGTTTAAAGGGACACGCCTACGAGCAGTACTTC.

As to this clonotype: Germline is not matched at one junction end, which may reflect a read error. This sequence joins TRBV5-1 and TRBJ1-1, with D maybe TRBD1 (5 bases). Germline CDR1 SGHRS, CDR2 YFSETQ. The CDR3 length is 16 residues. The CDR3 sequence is CAGSLETSGQNTEALF. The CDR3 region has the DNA TGCGCCGGCAGCTTGGAGACGTCGGGGCAGAACACTGAGGCTTTGTTT.